This TCR beta chain comes out of a study of radiation and T cells in renal cell carcinoma (dated by TCRdb to 2019 to 2021). For the study in its entirety: TCR beta sequencing covered fewer than 60 samples in total, comprising some 25 tumors and about 27 peripheral blood samples. A total of 4 million to 5 million unique CDR3 nucleotide sequences, encoding around 2.7 million unique CDR3 amino acid sequences, were found across all 50 or so samples. The last blood draw happened 4 weeks after radiation, timed to coincide with nephrectomy.

As for this clone: The target of this receptor is not known. Base qualities are not recorded, but no much larger clone differs from it by a single base.

The time point tag for this specimen amounts to: blood 4 weeks post-SBRT, at nephrectomy. The sample's treatment or condition, from its label and the paper: 15 Gy SBRT to primary tumor, nephrectomy 4 weeks later. Samples were obtained from a clinical trial, in which 15 Gy stereotactic body radiation therapy was delivered to primary renal cell carcinomas and nephrectomy was performed 4 weeks later. To track tumor-enriched clonotypes, serial peripheral blood was sampled from radiation-treated patients at baseline and at 2 weeks and 4 weeks after SBRT. Every patient had renal cell carcinoma of clear cell pathology. Genomic DNA for TCR sequencing was prepared using the QIAamp DNA Blood Mini Kit (Qiagen). Only samples passing all quality control checks were included in the analyses. Paper-wide results and their limitations: In blood, the top tumor clonotypes increased between baseline and 2 weeks post-radiation and then shrank by 4 weeks, which suggests that tumor-resident clones expanded only transiently. Because pretreatment tumor biopsies were not available, the baseline intratumoral presence of clonotypes could not be determined. Dynamics of the blood repertoire were not tracked past 4 weeks after treatment. With a single-armed trial design, the study had no way to address how radiation dose or scheduling affects the TCR repertoire.

V ends up 7 bases short and J 2 bases short, with an unmatched junction base count of 7. The CDR3 numbers 14 residues from cysteine through phenylalanine. Only CDR3 DNA remains: 42 bases, in frame from the first base. CDR1 and CDR2 were assigned from the germline V gene as SQVTM and ANQGSEA. The immunoSEQ kit was used, according to the manufacturer's recommendations, to generate TCR beta libraries from genomic DNA. Library preparation used a first multiplex PCR with proprietary primers, then a second PCR adding unique barcodes, with bead cleanups after each round. A positive control reaction and a negative control reaction, both provided in the kit, were run with every batch of samples. The final libraries underwent checking on an Agilent 4200 TapeStation D1000 ScreenTape, volumetric pooling, and quantification by qPCR. An Illumina NextSeq500 fitted with a MidOutput 150-cycle cartridge performed the sequencing, running 156 Read1 cycles and 15 Index1 cycles with the kit's custom primers. The pooled library was loaded at 0.95 to 1 pM with about 18% PhiX control spiked in. Turning to the authors' computational methods: Vendor-processed data were analyzed in R, and a clonotype was defined as all T cells sharing the same CDR3 nucleotide sequence. For clone abundance analyses, frequencies were normalized to the 10,000 most abundant clones per sample. Public T cell clones, averaging fewer than five per sample, were removed before analysis. An abundance difference of at least 32-fold between compartments was the criterion for calling clonotypes tumor-enriched or baseline blood-enriched. A beta-binomial differential abundance model was used to identify clonotypes that expanded or contracted between blood time points. Tumor-blood repertoire similarity was measured with the Baroni-Urbani and Buser coefficient, and groups were compared using two-tailed Wilcoxon tests in R. TCRdb limited this immuneACCESS table to in-frame rearrangements with V and J called. A share of clones is missing; checked studies link under half to unresolved V genes, and the rest is unexplained. For V, J and clone size, that table is used; D and trimming come from the DNA. This sample comprises under 200,000 clones, 88% of them detected only once. Of the sample, roughly 10% is held by the ten largest clones.

Recombination joined TRBV29-1 with TRBJ2-3, and TRBD2 matches 9 of the central bases. The source material was blood, sampled from a patient whose treatment included radiotherapy and nephrectomy. The TCR comes from a woman aged 50 to 60 with renal cell carcinoma. The CDR3 reads as follows: CSAGIAGATDTQYF. The nucleotide sequence is given as TGCAGCGCCGGGATAGCGGGGGCCACAGATACGCAGTATTTT.